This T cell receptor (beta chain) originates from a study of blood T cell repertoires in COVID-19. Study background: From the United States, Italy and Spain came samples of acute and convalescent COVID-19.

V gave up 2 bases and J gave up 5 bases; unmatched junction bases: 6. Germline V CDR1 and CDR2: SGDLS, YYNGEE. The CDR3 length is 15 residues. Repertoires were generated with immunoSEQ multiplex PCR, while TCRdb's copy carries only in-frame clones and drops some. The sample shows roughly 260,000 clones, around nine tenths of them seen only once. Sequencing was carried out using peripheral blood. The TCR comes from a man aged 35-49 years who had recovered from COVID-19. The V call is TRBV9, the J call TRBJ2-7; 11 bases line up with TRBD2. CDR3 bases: TGTGCCAGCAGCGTCGGACTAGCGGGTACCCACGAGCAGTACTTC. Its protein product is CASSVGLAGTHEQYF.